A selection of T cell receptor beta chains follows, all from one sample in a study of blood T cell repertoires in COVID-19. This table comes from immunoSEQ multiplex PCR, and its TCRdb copy is limited to in-frame clones, with some not included. The sample records about 250,000 clones, about 85% being singletons. Input material: peripheral blood. Receptors were obtained from a woman of 80 years or more with acute or convalescent COVID-19. Both conserved end residues are part of each CDR3. Each record gives: D gene, V gene, J gene, clone size, CDR3 protein, CDR3 DNA. The D gene is left open where the match is weak. The size of a clone is reported for some rows only, either as once, few or many, or as a class for expanded clones.

TRBD2	TRBV4-1	TRBJ2-5	.	CASSQDPGLAGGLPETQYF	TGCGCCAGCAGCCAAGATCCGGGACTAGCGGGAGGATTGCCAGAGACCCAGTACTTC
.	TRBV7-2	TRBJ2-7	.	CASSLGRAAYEQYF	TGTGCCAGCAGCTTAGGCAGGGCCGCCTACGAGCAGTACTTC
TRBD1	TRBV6-4	TRBJ1-2	.	CASSIRQGAPYGYTF	TGTGCCAGCAGCATCAGACAGGGGGCGCCTTATGGCTACACCTTC
TRBD1	TRBV5-6	TRBJ2-7	.	CASSWGQGGYEQYF	TGTGCCAGCAGCTGGGGACAGGGGGGCTACGAGCAGTACTTC
TRBD1	TRBV5-5	TRBJ1-1	.	CASSLPGNKGARTEAFF	TGTGCCAGCAGCTTGCCCGGTAACAAGGGGGCTCGGACTGAAGCTTTCTTT
TRBD1	TRBV5-6	TRBJ2-7	.	CASSLDQGASSYEQYF	TGTGCCAGCAGCTTGGACCAGGGGGCGAGCTCCTACGAGCAGTACTTC
.	TRBV12-5	TRBJ1-4	.	CASGLLEEKLFF	TGTGCTAGTGGTCTCCTAGAGGAAAAACTGTTTTTT
TRBD2	TRBV9	TRBJ2-7	once	CASSTGLARYEQYF	TGTGCCAGCAGCACGGGACTAGCGCGCTACGAGCAGTACTTC
.	TRBV18	TRBJ1-6	.	CASSPIGGSSLHF	TGTGCCAGCTCACCAATTGGGGGGTCGTCCCTCCACTTT
.	TRBV3-1/TRBV3-2	TRBJ2-3	.	CASSQTTAQYF	TGTGCCAGCAGCCAGACTACGGCGCAGTATTTT
.	TRBV3-1/TRBV3-2	TRBJ1-4	.	CASSPGDLRGLFF	TGTGCCAGCAGCCCTGGGGATCTAAGGGGACTGTTTTTT
TRBD1	TRBV2	TRBJ2-2	.	CASSDSTGGTGELFF	TGTGCCAGCAGTGATAGTACAGGGGGCACCGGGGAGCTGTTTTTT
TRBD2	TRBV11-3	TRBJ2-1	.	CASSLDPGLGHNEQFF	TGTGCCAGCAGCCTTGACCCGGGACTAGGACACAATGAGCAGTTCTTC
.	TRBV2	TRBJ2-2	.	CASGESTPNTGELFF	TGTGCCAGCGGGGAGTCGACACCGAACACCGGGGAGCTGTTTTTT
TRBD1	TRBV10-3	TRBJ1-3	.	CAITPGQGNSGNTIYF	TGTGCCATCACCCCCGGACAGGGTAACTCTGGAAACACCATATATTTT
.	TRBV4-2	TRBJ2-1	.	CASSQAKGFYNEQFF	TGTGCCAGCAGCCAAGCAAAGGGGTTCTACAATGAGCAGTTCTTC
TRBD1	TRBV20-1	TRBJ1-5	.	CSASRETGVVQPQHF	TGCAGTGCTAGTAGGGAGACAGGGGTTGTCCAGCCCCAGCATTTT
.	TRBV7-9	TRBJ1-4	.	CASSLAAGLTGLFF	TGTGCCAGCAGCTTAGCGGCAGGACTTACGGGACTGTTTTTT
TRBD2	TRBV28	TRBJ2-6	.	CASSPVSGTSGWWGANVLTF	TGTGCCAGCAGTCCCGTTTCGGGGACTAGCGGATGGTGGGGGGCCAACGTCCTGACTTTC
TRBD2	TRBV6-2/TRBV6-3	TRBJ2-1	.	CASSYRQLAGGSNEQFF	TGTGCCAGCAGTTACAGGCAACTAGCGGGAGGCTCTAATGAGCAGTTCTTC
.	TRBV3-1/TRBV3-2	TRBJ2-1	.	CASSQAPTGDEQFF	TGTGCCAGCAGCCAAGCCCCCACAGGTGATGAGCAGTTCTTC